Each of the 30 T cell receptor beta chains below was sequenced from the same sample in a study of control samples from healthy donors and cancer patients. Clones were sequenced by immunoSEQ multiplex PCR, and TCRdb holds only the in-frame ones, with some missing. This table holds roughly 120,000 clones, 90% to 95% found once. The sample comprised blood. These receptors were collected from a woman aged 18-29 years in good health.

This chain links TRBV7-2 with TRBJ1-1, with D perhaps TRBD1 (5 bases). CDR3 size: 15 residues. CDR1 is SGHTA and CDR2 is FQGNSA in the germline V gene. Trimming removed 5 bases at V and 3 bases at J, with 16 bases between. CDR3 in amino acids: CASSVRPDSYTEAFF. The CDR3 nucleotides are TGTGCCAGCAGCGTAAGACCAGACAGTTACACTGAAGCTTTCTTT.

The chain combines TRBV7-2 with TRBJ2-5, with a tentative D call TRBD2 (5 bases). Germline V CDR1 and CDR2: SGHTA, FQGNSA. This CDR3 spans 13 amino acids. Trimming left V 6 bases short and J 5 bases short, with 13 bases between. DNA of the CDR3: TGTGCCAGCAGGCCAACTAGTAAGGAGACCCAGTACTTC. This gives the protein CASRPTSKETQYF.

The CDR3 DNA reads TGTGCCAGCAGTTCGGGGGGCCAAGAGACCCAGTACTTC. Amino acid sequence: CASSSGGQETQYF. The chain has TRBV28 and TRBJ2-5; 7 nucleotides line up with TRBD2. The CDR3 is made up of 13 amino acids. Germline V CDR1 and CDR2: MDHEN, SYDVKM. Losses at the gene ends were 4 bases for V and 1 base for J; bases not matched to a gene: 0.

This clone was seen once. The rearrangement joins TRBV6-2 or TRBV6-3 to TRBJ2-5; D gene ambiguous. CDR1 MNHEY and CDR2 SVGEGT come from the germline V gene. V was cut by 4 bases and J by 0 bases, with 9 bases left in between. This CDR3 is built from 14 residues. For the CDR3, the DNA is TGTGCCAGCAGTTCCCAAAGGTACCAAGAGACCCAGTACTTC. Protein: CASSSQRYQETQYF.

V is TRBV28 and J is TRBJ1-2; D not resolved. Germline CDR1 and CDR2: MDHEN and SYDVKM. Trimming took off 6 bases at V and 8 bases at J, with 16 bases between the two ends. CDR3 size: 13 residues. This chain's CDR3 is CASRLPTLGGYTF. CDR3 coding DNA: TGTGCCAGCAGACTACCTACATTGGGAGGCTACACCTTC.

The chain is built from TRBV9 and TRBJ2-3; 7 nucleotides align to TRBD1. Germline V CDR1 and CDR2: SGDLS, YYNGEE. This CDR3 is built from 15 residues. Losses at the gene ends were 3 bases for V and 6 bases for J; bases not matched to a gene: 10. DNA of the CDR3: TGTGCCAGCAGCGCCGGCCGAACAGGGGTTGATACGCAGTATTTT. Protein sequence: CASSAGRTGVDTQYF.

This chain connects TRBV6-2 or TRBV6-3 to TRBJ2-4; TRBD1 matches 7 bases. V was clipped by 5 bases and J by 0 bases; unmatched bases: 19. Germline CDR1 MNHEY, CDR2 SVGEGT. CDR3 length: 20 residues. The CDR3 nucleotides read TGTGCCAGCAGTACAAGGCCAACAGGGGATCCTTCTCTAGCCAAAAACATTCAGTACTTC. It yields the protein CASSTRPTGDPSLAKNIQYF.

V is TRBV4-3 and J is TRBJ2-5; D assignment may be TRBD1 or TRBD2 (5 bases each). Germline V gives CDR1 LGHNA, CDR2 YSLEER. The CDR3 loop spans 17 amino acids. V was cut by 0 bases and J by 2 bases, with 16 bases left in between. The CDR3 DNA reads as TGCGCCAGCAGCCAAGAACTCCCAGGGACGGGTCAAGAGACCCAGTACTTC. Encoded protein: CASSQELPGTGQETQYF.

The V call is TRBV5-1, the J call TRBJ2-7; TRBD2 is a possible D gene (6 bases). CDR1 and CDR2 from the germline V gene are SGHRS and YFSETQ. V was pared by 4 bases and J by 5 bases, with 10 bases between. The CDR3 is made up of 12 amino acids. The CDR3 region has the DNA TGCGCCAGCAGCCTTTCGGGGGACGAGCAGTACTTC. Residues: CASSLSGDEQYF. Using reference TRBV5-1 and TRBJ2-7 for the parts outside the CDR3, the full variable domain is KAGVTQTPRYLIKTRGQQVTLSCSPISGHRSVSWYQQTPGQGLQFLFEYFSETQRNKGNFPGRFSGRQFSNSRSEMNVSTLELGDSALYLCASSLSGDEQYFGPGTRLTVT.

The J gene is TRBJ1-4, the V gene TRBV7-6; D perhaps matches TRBD1 (6 bases). Trimming took 1 base from V and 3 from J, leaving 9 bases between them. Germline CDR1 SGHVS, CDR2 FNYEAQ. This CDR3 is built from 15 residues. The CDR3 is CASSLGGLANEKLFF. The CDR3, as DNA: TGTGCCAGCAGCTTAGGGGGGCTTGCTAATGAAAAACTGTTTTTT.

This clone appeared a single time. The chain recombines TRBV7-2 with TRBJ2-5; 7 nucleotides match TRBD1. The CDR3 has 17 amino acids. Per the germline V gene, CDR1 is SGHTA and CDR2 is FQGNSA. The V gene end was trimmed by 5 bases and the J gene end by 3 bases; junction bases not matched to a gene: 15. The DNA of the CDR3 is TGTGCCAGCAGCCCACGGCAGACAGGGCTTTTCGAAGAGACCCAGTACTTC. Residues: CASSPRQTGLFEETQYF.

The rearrangement joins TRBV2 to TRBJ2-3; 9 bases are a match to TRBD2. The CDR3 consists of 13 residues. V trimming: 6 bases; J trimming: 5 bases; junction bases outside the gene matches: 3. Germline lookup yields CDR1 SNHLY and CDR2 FYNNEI. The CDR3: CASREREVDTQYF. The CDR3 DNA follows: TGTGCCAGCAGGGAGCGGGAGGTAGATACGCAGTATTTT.

As concerns this clone: At one end the junction does not follow the germline gene, possibly because of a read error. V and J are TRBV24-1 and TRBJ2-7; 11 bases match TRBD1. The germline V gene has CDR1 KGHDR and CDR2 SFDVKD. The CDR3 contains 16 residues. The CDR3 DNA is TGTGCCACCAGTGATTCCTATAACCGGGACAGGGGGAAAGGAATGTTC. It encodes CATSDSYNRDRGKGMF.

The chain employs TRBV11-3 and TRBJ1-1; D gene uncertain. V was pared by 5 bases and J by 5 bases, with 15 bases between. The V gene's germline CDR1 is SGHNT and CDR2 YENEEA. CDR3 length equals 14 residues. The CDR3 loop is CASSPPALRTEAFF. CDR3 in DNA: TGTGCCAGCAGCCCCCCTGCCCTTAGGACTGAAGCTTTCTTT.

This clone was seen more than once but under ten times. CDR3 DNA sequence: TGCGCCAGCAGCCAAGTCCTGGGATGGAATCAGCCCCAGCATTTT. Protein product: CASSQVLGWNQPQHF. The chain carries TRBV4-1 and TRBJ1-5, with no clear D. Trimming pared 1 base from V and 4 bases from J, leaving 11 bases between. The CDR3 consists of 15 residues. The germline CDR1 and CDR2 sequences are MGHRA and YSYEKL.

The chain carries TRBV10-3 and TRBJ1-1, with D possibly TRBD1 on 5 matching bases. The V end lost 6 bases, the J end lost 6 bases, and 17 bases lay between the germline ends. This CDR3 comprises 14 residues. Per the germline V gene, CDR1 is ENHRY and CDR2 is SYGVKD. CDR3 residues: CAIRTERWTSEAFF. The CDR3, as DNA: TGTGCCATCAGGACAGAGCGCTGGACCTCTGAAGCTTTCTTT.

This clone is medium-sized. The CDR3 DNA is TGTGCCAGCAGCCAAGATATCCCCTGGTACCTAACCGGGGAGCTGTTTTTT. This sequence encodes CASSQDIPWYLTGELFF. This chain uses TRBV3-1 (or the pseudogene TRBV3-2) with TRBJ2-2, with unresolved D. Trimming shortened V by 0 bases and J by 5 bases, and 16 bases separated the two germline ends. Germline values: CDR1 LGHDT, CDR2 YNNKEL (reference sequence). This CDR3 spans 17 amino acids.

This clone was seen once. The rearrangement links TRBV24-1 to TRBJ2-5; TRBD1 agrees at 8 bases. Trimming took 3 bases from V and 5 from J; bases not matched to a gene: 10. The CDR3 extends over 16 amino acids. CDR1 and CDR2 (germline): KGHDR, SFDVKD. Here the CDR3 DNA reads TGTGCCACCAGTGATCCTGGGGACAGGCTGGGGGAGACCCAGTACTTC. Its protein product is CATSDPGDRLGETQYF.

The chain couples TRBV6-5 to TRBJ2-1; 10 bases are a match to TRBD1. The CDR3 contains 15 residues. V was clipped by 10 bases and J by 10 bases; unmatched bases: 16. The germline V gene has CDR1 MNHEY and CDR2 SVGAGI. The CDR3 loop reads CATWVSGTGVGEQFF. The CDR3 DNA is TGTGCCACCTGGGTCTCCGGGACAGGGGTCGGGGAGCAGTTCTTC.

The V and J genes are TRBV14 and TRBJ1-2; D may be TRBD1 (5 bases). V was shortened by 0 bases and J by 4 bases, with 15 bases between the two germline ends. Germline V gene sequence: CDR1 SGHDN, CDR2 FVKESK. The CDR3 is 16 residues long. CDR3 in DNA: TGTGCCAGCAGCCAAGATCCTAACAGGCCCTCCTATGGCTACACCTTC. Translated, it gives CASSQDPNRPSYGYTF.

The rearrangement uses TRBV6-2 or TRBV6-3 and TRBJ1-5; the D is unclear. Trimming shortened V by 2 bases and J by 6 bases, and 14 bases separated the two germline ends. The length of the CDR3 is 15 residues. From germline, CDR1 is MNHEY and CDR2 SVGEGT. The CDR3 protein is CASSYRPTVSQPQHF. For the CDR3, the DNA is TGTGCCAGCAGTTACCGGCCGACTGTTAGTCAGCCCCAGCATTTT.

The chain carries TRBV28 and TRBJ2-2; 16 bases are shared with TRBD2. The CDR3 loop spans 19 amino acids. Germline V gives CDR1 MDHEN, CDR2 SYDVKM. V dropped 5 bases and J dropped 3; count of bases not matched to a gene: 9. CDR3 loop: CASSPGTSGGEIYTGELFF. The DNA for the CDR3 is TGTGCCAGCAGTCCCGGGACTAGCGGGGGGGAGATTTACACCGGGGAGCTGTTTTTT.

The rearrangement joins TRBV5-8 to TRBJ2-7; D is undetermined. Trimming stripped 1 base from V and 6 bases from J, with 5 bases between. Germline lookup yields CDR1 SGHTS and CDR2 YDEGEE. The CDR3 extends over 11 amino acids. The CDR3: CASSLLIEQYF. The CDR3, as DNA: TGTGCCAGCAGCTTGCTGATCGAGCAGTACTTC.

V is TRBV4-3 and J is TRBJ1-5; D remains unclear. V dropped 0 bases and J dropped 7 bases, with 7 bases sitting between them. The CDR3 runs 13 residues. The germline gives CDR1 LGHNA, CDR2 YSLEER. CDR3 DNA: TGCGCCAGCAGCCAAGACCTCACGCAGCCCCAGCATTTT. It is translated as CASSQDLTQPQHF.

The chain carries TRBV28 and TRBJ1-2, with 7 bases identical to TRBD1. Germline values: CDR1 MDHEN, CDR2 SYDVKM. The CDR3 has 15 amino acids. V lost 4 bases, J lost 0 bases, and 5 bases stayed unmatched. The CDR3 here is CASSSIGGSNYGYTF. CDR3 sequence (DNA): TGTGCCAGCAGTTCCATAGGGGGCTCTAACTATGGCTACACCTTC.

DNA of the CDR3: TGTGCCAGCAGTTACTCGATGCCGCTAGGCACAGATACGCAGTATTTT. Amino acid sequence: CASSYSMPLGTDTQYF. The chain employs TRBV6-5 and TRBJ2-3; unclear D gene. V was cut by 0 bases and J by 1 base, with 11 bases left in between. CDR1 is MNHEY and CDR2 is SVGAGI in the germline V gene. The length of the CDR3 is 16 residues.

The V gene is TRBV18, the J gene TRBJ1-5; 9 bases align to TRBD1. V was pared by 6 bases and J by 5 bases, with 8 bases of the junction left unmatched. CDR3 length: 15 amino acids. The germline gives CDR1 KGHSH, CDR2 LQKENI. CDR3 in DNA: TGTGCCAGCTCGGATACAGGGGGCGAGGATCAGCCCCAGCATTTT. It encodes CASSDTGGEDQPQHF.

The gene calls are TRBV23-1 and TRBJ1-6; D perhaps matches TRBD1 (6 bases). TRBV23-1 is an ORF for which the function is uncertain. The CDR3 contains 21 residues. V was clipped by 0 bases and J by 8 bases, with 29 bases between them. CDR3 amino acids: CASSQSPRRMHRDNGHSPLHF. CDR3 bases: TGCGCCAGCAGTCAATCGCCCAGACGAATGCACAGGGATAACGGCCATTCACCCCTCCACTTT.

V and J are TRBV18 and TRBJ2-2; perhaps TRBD2 as D (6 bases). Trimming shortened V by 5 bases and J by 1 base, and 11 bases separated the two germline ends. The CDR3 loop spans 15 amino acids. The germline CDR1 and CDR2 sequences are KGHSH and LQKENI. DNA of the CDR3: TGTGCCAGCTCAGAAACTAGCAGGAACACCGGGGAGCTGTTTTTT. Protein product: CASSETSRNTGELFF.

The chain uses TRBV2 and TRBJ1-4; tentative D call: TRBD1 (5 bases). The V and J ends lost 3 bases and 5 bases respectively, with 10 bases between them. CDR1 SNHLY and CDR2 FYNNEI come from the germline V gene. The CDR3 contains 14 residues. The CDR3 sequence is CASSDLTDNEKLFF. The CDR3, as DNA: TGTGCCAGCAGTGACTTGACAGACAATGAAAAACTGTTTTTT.